This TCR beta chain was documented in a study of blood T cell repertoires in COVID-19. Clones were read by immunoSEQ multiplex PCR, and TCRdb kept only the in-frame ones, dropping some. The table shows some 55,000 clones, with more than 75% occurring only once. Sequencing was carried out using peripheral blood. The TCR was taken from a man aged 60 to 75 with acute or convalescent COVID-19.

CDR3 coding DNA: TGCGCCAGCAGCTTGGCCCCTAGCGGGCCTCAAGGGGAGCTGTTTTTT. Amino acid sequence: CASSLAPSGPQGELFF. The chain carries TRBV5-1 and TRBJ2-2, with TRBD2 matching 8 bases. The CDR3 sequence is 16 residues long. Trimming at V came to 0 bases and at J to 8 bases, leaving 9 bases not matched to a gene. Germline CDR1 and CDR2: SGHRS and YFSETQ.